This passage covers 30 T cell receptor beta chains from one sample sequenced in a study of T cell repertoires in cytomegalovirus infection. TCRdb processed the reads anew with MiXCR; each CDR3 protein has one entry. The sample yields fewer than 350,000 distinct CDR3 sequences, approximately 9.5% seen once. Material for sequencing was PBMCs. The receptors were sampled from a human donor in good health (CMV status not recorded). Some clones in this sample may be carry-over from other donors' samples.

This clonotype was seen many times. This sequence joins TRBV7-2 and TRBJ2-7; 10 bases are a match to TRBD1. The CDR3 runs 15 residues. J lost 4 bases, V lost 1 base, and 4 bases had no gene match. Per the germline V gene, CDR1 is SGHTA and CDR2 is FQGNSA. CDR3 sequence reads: CASSLVPGQGYEQYF. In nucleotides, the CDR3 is TGTGCCAGCAGCTTAGTCCCGGGACAGGGGTACGAGCAGTACTTC.

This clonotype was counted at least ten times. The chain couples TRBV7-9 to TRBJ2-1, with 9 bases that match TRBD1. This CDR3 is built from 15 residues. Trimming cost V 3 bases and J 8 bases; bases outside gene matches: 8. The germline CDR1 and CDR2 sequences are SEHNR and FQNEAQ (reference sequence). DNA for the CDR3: TGTGCCAGCAGCTTTAGGACAGGGGCGGTTGATGAGCAGTTCTTC. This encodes CASSFRTGAVDEQFF.

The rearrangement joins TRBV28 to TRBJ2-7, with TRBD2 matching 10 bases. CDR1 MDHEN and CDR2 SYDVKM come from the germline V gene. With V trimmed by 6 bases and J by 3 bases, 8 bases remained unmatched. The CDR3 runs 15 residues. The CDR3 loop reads CASRRAGGPNYEQYF. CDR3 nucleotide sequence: TGTGCCAGCAGACGAGCGGGAGGGCCGAACTACGAGCAGTACTTC.

This chain's CDR3 is CASSDRGLAFTFF. Here the CDR3 DNA reads TGTGCCAGCAGTGATCGGGGGCTGGCGTTTACTTTCTTT. The chain employs TRBV25-1 and TRBJ1-1; D perhaps matches TRBD1 (6 bases). Trimming removed 3 bases at V and 12 bases at J, with 17 bases between. Per the germline V gene, CDR1 is MGHDK and CDR2 is SYGVNS. The length of the CDR3 is 13 residues. Based on the CDR3 plus reference TRBV25-1 and TRBJ1-1, the full variable domain is EADIYQTPRYLVIGTGKKITLECSQTMGHDKMYWYQQDPGMELHLIHYSYGVNSTEKGDLSSESTVSRIRTEHFPLTLESARPSHTSQYLCASSDRGLAFTFFGQGTRLTVV.

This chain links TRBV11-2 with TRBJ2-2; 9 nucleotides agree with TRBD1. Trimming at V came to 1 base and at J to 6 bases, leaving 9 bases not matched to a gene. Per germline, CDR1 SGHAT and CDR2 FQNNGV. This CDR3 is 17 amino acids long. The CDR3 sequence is CASSLAVTGGFPGELFF. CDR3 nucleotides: TGTGCCAGCAGCTTAGCAGTGACAGGGGGTTTTCCCGGGGAGCTGTTTTTT.

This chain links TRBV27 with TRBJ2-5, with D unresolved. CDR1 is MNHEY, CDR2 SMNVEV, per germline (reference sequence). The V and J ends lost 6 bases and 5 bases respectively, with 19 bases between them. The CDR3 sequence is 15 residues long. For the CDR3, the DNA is TGTGCCAGCAGATCCCTTCGGGTAGGGTCGGAGACCCAGTACTTC. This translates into CASRSLRVGSETQYF.

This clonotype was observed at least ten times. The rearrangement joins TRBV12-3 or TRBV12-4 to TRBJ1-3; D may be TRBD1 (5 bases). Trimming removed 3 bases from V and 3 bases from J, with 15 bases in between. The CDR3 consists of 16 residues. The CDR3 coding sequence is TGTGCCAGCAGTTTCGGGACCCAAGCGGGTGGAAACACCATATATTTT. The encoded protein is CASSFGTQAGGNTIYF.

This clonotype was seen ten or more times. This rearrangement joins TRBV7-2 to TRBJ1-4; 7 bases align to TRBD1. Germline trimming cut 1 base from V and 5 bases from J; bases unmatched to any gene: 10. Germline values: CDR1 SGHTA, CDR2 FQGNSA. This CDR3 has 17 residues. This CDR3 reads CASSLGQGHAPNEKLFF. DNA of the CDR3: TGTGCCAGCAGCTTAGGACAGGGTCATGCCCCAAATGAAAAACTGTTTTTT.

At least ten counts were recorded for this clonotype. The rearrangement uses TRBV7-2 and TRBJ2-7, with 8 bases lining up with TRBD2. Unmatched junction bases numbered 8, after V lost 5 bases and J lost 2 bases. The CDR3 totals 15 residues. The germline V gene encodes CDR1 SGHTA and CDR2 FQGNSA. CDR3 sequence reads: CASSPGGTRTYEQYF. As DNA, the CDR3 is TGTGCCAGCAGCCCGGGGGGGACAAGAACCTACGAGCAGTACTTC.

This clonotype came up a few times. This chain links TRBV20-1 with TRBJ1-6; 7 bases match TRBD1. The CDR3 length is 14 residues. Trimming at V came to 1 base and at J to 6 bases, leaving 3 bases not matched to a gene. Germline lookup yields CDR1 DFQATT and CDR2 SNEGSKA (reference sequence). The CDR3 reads CSARAGGTNSPLHF. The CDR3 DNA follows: TGCAGTGCTAGAGCAGGGGGGACTAATTCACCCCTCCACTTT.

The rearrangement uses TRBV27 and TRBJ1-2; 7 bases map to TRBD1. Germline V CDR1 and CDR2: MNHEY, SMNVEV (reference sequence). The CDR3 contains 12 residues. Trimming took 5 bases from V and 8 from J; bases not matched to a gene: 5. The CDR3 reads CASSTRTGGYTF. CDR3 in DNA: TGTGCCAGCAGTACTAGGACAGGCGGCTACACCTTC.

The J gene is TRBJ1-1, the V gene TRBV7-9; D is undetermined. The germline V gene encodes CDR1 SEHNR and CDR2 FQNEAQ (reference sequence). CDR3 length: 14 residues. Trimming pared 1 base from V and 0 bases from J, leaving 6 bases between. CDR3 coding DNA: TGTGCCAGCAGCTTAGTCTTAATGAACACTGAAGCTTTCTTT. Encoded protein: CASSLVLMNTEAFF.

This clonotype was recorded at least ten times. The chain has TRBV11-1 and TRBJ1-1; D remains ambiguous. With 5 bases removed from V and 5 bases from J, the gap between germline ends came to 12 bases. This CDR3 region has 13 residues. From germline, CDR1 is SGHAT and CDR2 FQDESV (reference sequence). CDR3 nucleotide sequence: TGTGCCAGCAGCCTGGCCTCGAGAACTGAAGCTTTCTTT. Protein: CASSLASRTEAFF.

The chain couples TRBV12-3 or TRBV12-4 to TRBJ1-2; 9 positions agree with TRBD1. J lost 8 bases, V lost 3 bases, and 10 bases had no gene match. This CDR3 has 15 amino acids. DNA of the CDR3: TGTGCCAGCAGTTTGGGACAGGGCAGGCCGGAGGGCTACACCTTC. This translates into CASSLGQGRPEGYTF.

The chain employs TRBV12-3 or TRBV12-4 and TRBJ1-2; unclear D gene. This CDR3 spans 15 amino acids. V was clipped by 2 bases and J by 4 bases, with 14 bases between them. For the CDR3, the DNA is TGTGCCAGCAGTTTATCGATTCCCCAGACCTATGGCTACACCTTC. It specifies CASSLSIPQTYGYTF.

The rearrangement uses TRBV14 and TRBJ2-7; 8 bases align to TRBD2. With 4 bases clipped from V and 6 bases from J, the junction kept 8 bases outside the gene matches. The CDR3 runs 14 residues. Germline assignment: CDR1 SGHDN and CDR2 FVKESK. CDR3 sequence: CASSRTGTSSEQYF. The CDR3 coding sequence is TGTGCCAGCAGCCGAACCGGGACTAGTAGCGAGCAGTACTTC.

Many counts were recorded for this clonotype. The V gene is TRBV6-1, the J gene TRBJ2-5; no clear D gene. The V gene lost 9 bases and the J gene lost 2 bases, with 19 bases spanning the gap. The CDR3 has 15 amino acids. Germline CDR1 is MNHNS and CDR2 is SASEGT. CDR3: CASHEAGSLQETQYF. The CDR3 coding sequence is TGTGCCAGTCACGAGGCAGGATCCCTTCAAGAGACCCAGTACTTC.

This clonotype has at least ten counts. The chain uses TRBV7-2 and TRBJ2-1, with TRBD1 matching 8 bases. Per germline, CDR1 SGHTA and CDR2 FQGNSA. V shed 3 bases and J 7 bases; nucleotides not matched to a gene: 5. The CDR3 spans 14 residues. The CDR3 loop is CASSLDRVKNEQFF. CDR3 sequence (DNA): TGTGCCAGCAGCTTGGACAGGGTCAAGAATGAGCAGTTCTTC.

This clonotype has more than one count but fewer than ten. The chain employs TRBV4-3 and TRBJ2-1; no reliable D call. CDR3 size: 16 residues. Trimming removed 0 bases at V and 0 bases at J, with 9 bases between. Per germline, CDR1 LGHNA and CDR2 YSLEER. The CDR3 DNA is TGCGCCAGCAGCCAAGAGGGCAGAAGCTCCTACAATGAGCAGTTCTTC. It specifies CASSQEGRSSYNEQFF.

CDR3 amino acids: CSARDEAGGYNEQFF. Here the CDR3 DNA reads TGCAGTGCTAGAGATGAGGCGGGGGGTTACAATGAGCAGTTCTTC. The chain has TRBV20-1 and TRBJ2-1; TRBD2 aligns across 8 bases. Germline-derived CDR1 and CDR2 are DFQATT and SNEGSKA (reference sequence). The J segment lost 4 bases and the V segment lost 0 bases, leaving 5 bases of the junction unmatched. The CDR3 runs 15 residues.

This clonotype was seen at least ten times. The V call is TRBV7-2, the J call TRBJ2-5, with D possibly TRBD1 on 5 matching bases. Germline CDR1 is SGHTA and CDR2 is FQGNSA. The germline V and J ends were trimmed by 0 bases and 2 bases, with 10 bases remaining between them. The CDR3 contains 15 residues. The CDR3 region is CASSLAGAGQETQYF. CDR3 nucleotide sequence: TGTGCCAGCAGCTTAGCAGGGGCAGGTCAAGAGACCCAGTACTTC.

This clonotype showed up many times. The CDR3 region has the DNA TGCAGCGTTCGCTGGGCAGGGGGCGCGGAGGAGCAGTACTTC. Amino acid sequence: CSVRWAGGAEEQYF. This chain links TRBV29-1 with TRBJ2-7; 8 bases are a match to TRBD1. This CDR3 comprises 14 residues. In germline, CDR1 is SQVTM, CDR2 ANQGSEA. V dropped 5 bases and J dropped 7; count of bases not matched to a gene: 13.

CDR3: CASSFGPNQPQHF. The CDR3 region has the DNA TGTGCCAGCAGTTTTGGTCCCAATCAGCCCCAGCATTTT. The chain is built from TRBV12-3 or TRBV12-4 and TRBJ1-5; D is unresolved. The CDR3 sequence is 13 residues long. The germline V and J ends were trimmed by 3 bases and 3 bases, with 6 bases remaining between them.

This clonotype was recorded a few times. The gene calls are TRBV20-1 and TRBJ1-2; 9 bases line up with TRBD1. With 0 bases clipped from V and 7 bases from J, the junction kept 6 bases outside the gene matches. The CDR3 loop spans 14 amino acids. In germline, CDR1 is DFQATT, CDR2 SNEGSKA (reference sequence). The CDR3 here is CSARDRTGAGGYTF. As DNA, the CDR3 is TGCAGTGCTAGAGATCGGACAGGGGCCGGTGGCTACACCTTC.

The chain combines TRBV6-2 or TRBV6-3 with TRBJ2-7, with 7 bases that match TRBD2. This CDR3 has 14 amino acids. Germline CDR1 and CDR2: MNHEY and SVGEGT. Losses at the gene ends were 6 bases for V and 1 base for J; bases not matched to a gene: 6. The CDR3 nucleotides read TGTGCCAGCAGCGACCTCGGGAGGTCCTACGAGCAGTACTTC. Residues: CASSDLGRSYEQYF.

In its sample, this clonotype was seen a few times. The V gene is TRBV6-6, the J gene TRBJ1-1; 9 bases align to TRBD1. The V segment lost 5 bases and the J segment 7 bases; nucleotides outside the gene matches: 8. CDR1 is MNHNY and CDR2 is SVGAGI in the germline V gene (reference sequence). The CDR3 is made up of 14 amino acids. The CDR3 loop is CASSAGQGKNEAFF. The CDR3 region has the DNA TGTGCCAGCAGTGCCGGACAGGGGAAAAATGAAGCTTTCTTT.

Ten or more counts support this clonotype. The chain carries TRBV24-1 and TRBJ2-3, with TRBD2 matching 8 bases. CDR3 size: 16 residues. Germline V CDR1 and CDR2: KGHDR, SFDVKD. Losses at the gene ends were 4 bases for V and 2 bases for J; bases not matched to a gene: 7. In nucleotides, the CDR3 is TGTGCCACCAGTGACCCCCTAGCGGGCCTCACAGATACGCAGTATTTT. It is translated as CATSDPLAGLTDTQYF.

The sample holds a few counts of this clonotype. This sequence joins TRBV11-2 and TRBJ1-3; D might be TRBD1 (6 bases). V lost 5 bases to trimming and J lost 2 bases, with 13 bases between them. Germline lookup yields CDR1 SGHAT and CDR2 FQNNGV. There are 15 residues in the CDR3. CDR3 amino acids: CASSVNRDTGNTIYF. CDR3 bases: TGTGCCAGCAGCGTAAACCGGGACACTGGAAACACCATATATTTT.

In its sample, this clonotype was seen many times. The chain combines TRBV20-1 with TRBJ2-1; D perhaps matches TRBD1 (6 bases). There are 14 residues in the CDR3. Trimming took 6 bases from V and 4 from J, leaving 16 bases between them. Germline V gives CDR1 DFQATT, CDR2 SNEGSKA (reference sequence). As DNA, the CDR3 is TGCAGTGCCGAACGCCCGACAGGTTACAATGAGCAGTTCTTC. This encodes CSAERPTGYNEQFF.

The CDR3, as DNA: TGTGCCAGCAGTGAAGGACTAGCGGGGCGCACAGATACGCAGTATTTT. Its protein is CASSEGLAGRTDTQYF. The chain carries TRBV2 and TRBJ2-3; 11 nucleotides match TRBD2. V shed 1 base and J 1 base; nucleotides not matched to a gene: 1. The CDR3 runs 16 residues. Germline V gene data show CDR1 as SNHLY and CDR2 as FYNNEI.